The clone carrying this TCR beta chain was detected only a few times. Its antigen remains unidentified. The source of the sample is a study of early T cells in non-severe SARS-CoV-2 infection. Background on the study: Bulk RNA isolated from unsorted whole blood underwent sequencing; chains were not paired. The study, taken as a whole, reports: Anti-spike CD8 responses were favored by VDJdb matching, which missed private and CD4 specificities.

Trimming removed 4 bases from V and 7 bases from J; junction bases left unmatched: 5. CDR1 is SGHRS, CDR2 YFSETQ, per germline. The CDR3 is made up of 15 amino acids. cDNA molecules, individually, were tagged with unique molecular identifiers. MiXCR was run by TCRdb on the 5' RACE reads, yielding one entry per CDR3 protein. The repertoire holds 100,000 to 150,000 distinct CDR3 sequences, with under 15% as singletons. This sequence originates from an adult who was a healthcare worker with PCR-confirmed SARS-CoV-2 infection or an uninfected control (not recorded which). Sequenced material: whole blood. The chain uses TRBV5-1 and TRBJ1-6, with TRBD1 identical over 10 bases. The CDR3 protein is CASSIGQGVNSPLHF. In nucleotides, the CDR3 is TGCGCCAGCAGCATCGGACAGGGGGTGAATTCACCCCTCCACTTT.